This T cell receptor beta chain was profiled in a study of blood T cell repertoires in COVID-19. Whole-study context: Acute-phase and convalescent COVID-19 samples originated in the United States, Italy and Spain. From T cells, B-cell-depleted T cells, or PBMCs came the material, which was cDNA or gDNA.

As handled by the study authors: Estimated nucleated cell counts came from reference gene primer amplification. Here immunoSEQ multiplex PCR was the method, and the copy in TCRdb shows in-frame clones only, minus some. The V and J calls and the clone size are those of that table, but D and trimming were determined from the DNA. Of about 300,000 clones listed, about 87% are singletons. In germline, CDR1 is LNHDA, CDR2 SQIVND (reference sequence). CDR3 length: 13 residues. V lost 3 bases and J 4 bases, leaving 8 bases between the germline ends. Seattle patients were enrolled during active infection and followed longitudinally.

The sequencing input was peripheral blood. This TCR was sampled from a woman in her thirties with COVID-19, enrolled during active disease. The chain carries TRBV19 and TRBJ2-3; weak D call: TRBD2 (6 bases). DNA for the CDR3: TGTGCCAGTAGTATGGAGGGGTCAGATACGCAGTATTTT. It translates to CASSMEGSDTQYF.